The entry that follows covers one TCR beta chain sequence. Additional DNA sequences in this sample encode the identical CDR3. The age range of participants was 18 to 89 years, with residence in some 25 US areas. In Cohort 3, a recovered donor had either two negative PCRs, clearance, or symptom resolution. This sample was included in a study of blood T cell repertoires in COVID-19. Overall study context: T cells, B-cell-depleted T cells, or PBMCs provided the cDNA or gDNA that served as material.

The V end lost 4 bases, the J end lost 2 bases, and 2 bases lay between the germline ends. There are 11 residues in the CDR3. In germline, CDR1 is SEHNR, CDR2 FQNEAQ (reference sequence). TCRdb's copy holds only in-frame clones and misses some; the assay was immunoSEQ multiplex PCR. The sample has hundreds of thousands of clones, approximately 85% seen once; the top ten hold approximately 1%. The V and J genes are TRBV7-9 and TRBJ1-2; D is unresolved. This TCR was recovered from a woman aged 30 to 39 who had recovered from COVID-19. The sequenced material came from PBMCs or T cells enriched from blood (not recorded which). The CDR3 DNA is TGTGCCAGCAGCTCAAACTATGGCTACACCTTC. It yields the protein CASSSNYGYTF.